These 26 T cell receptor beta chains were all obtained from the same sample, sequenced in a study of shared clonotypes between healthy human individuals. Some clones are missing from TCRdb's copy, which holds only in-frame ones; the method was immunoSEQ multiplex PCR. Among approximately 2.5 million clones listed, roughly nine tenths were seen once. The sample was naive CD4+ T cells sorted from blood. Subset noted: CD45RA+ positively selected. The receptor source for this set is a man aged 18 to 35 in good health.

The chain uses TRBV28 and TRBJ1-4; weak D call: TRBD1 (6 bases). CDR1 MDHEN and CDR2 SYDVKM come from the germline V gene. This CDR3 region has 16 residues. With 2 bases removed from V and 5 bases from J, the gap between germline ends came to 15 bases. In DNA form, the CDR3 reads TGTGCCAGCAGTTTAAACAGGGCCCTCCAAAATGAAAAACTGTTTTTT. Its translation: CASSLNRALQNEKLFF.

V gene TRBV12-5 combines with J gene TRBJ2-7; 8 bases agree with TRBD1. The CDR3 length is 16 residues. Germline CDR1 reads LGHNT; CDR2 reads FRNRAP. The J segment lost 3 bases and the V segment lost 4 bases, leaving 11 bases of the junction unmatched. The CDR3 is CASGSARTGNNYEQYF. Here the CDR3 DNA reads TGTGCTAGTGGTTCTGCCAGGACAGGGAATAACTACGAGCAGTACTTC.

The table lists this clone with a few counts. The chain is built from TRBV7-9 and TRBJ1-5; TRBD1 matches at 9 bases. V lost 5 bases and J lost 7; bases outside the gene matches: 9. In germline, CDR1 is SEHNR, CDR2 FQNEAQ (reference sequence). CDR3 length: 15 amino acids. CDR3 protein: CASSVGTGLNQPQHF. The DNA for the CDR3 is TGTGCCAGCAGCGTAGGGACAGGGCTCAACCAGCCCCAGCATTTT.

V usage is TRBV25-1 and J usage is TRBJ2-1, with 8 bases lining up with TRBD2. J was trimmed by 2 bases and V by 2 bases; bases with no gene match: 8. This CDR3 comprises 17 residues. Germline CDR1 and CDR2: MGHDK and SYGVNS. CDR3 nucleotides: TGTGCCAGCAGTGAAGGAGTGGGTAGCGGGGCCTACAATGAGCAGTTCTTC. Its protein product is CASSEGVGSGAYNEQFF.

This chain uses TRBV18 with TRBJ2-5; 7 bases agree with TRBD1. Germline CDR1 is KGHSH and CDR2 is LQKENI. V shed 5 bases, J shed 1 base, and the junction held 7 bases outside the gene matches. The CDR3 loop spans 15 amino acids. The CDR3 loop reads CASSTQGQIQETQYF. The CDR3 nucleotides are TGTGCCAGCTCAACCCAGGGACAGATCCAAGAGACCCAGTACTTC.

The rearrangement uses TRBV7-9 and TRBJ2-5; 10 bases map to TRBD1. With 5 bases clipped from V and 4 bases from J, the junction kept 13 bases outside the gene matches. This CDR3 comprises 17 residues. CDR1 is SEHNR and CDR2 is FQNEAQ in the germline V gene (reference sequence). CDR3 in DNA: TGTGCCAGCAGCCCAGCCGGGACAGGGGTCATCGTAGAGACCCAGTACTTC. The encoded protein is CASSPAGTGVIVETQYF.

The genes are TRBV15 and TRBJ1-3, with a tentative D call TRBD1 (6 bases). The V and J ends lost 3 bases and 0 bases respectively, with 12 bases between them. The CDR3 runs to 16 residues. Germline V gene data show CDR1 as LNHNV and CDR2 as YYDKDF (reference sequence). The DNA for the CDR3 is TGTGCCACCAGCAGGGACAGAACGACCTCTGGAAACACCATATATTTT. As protein: CATSRDRTTSGNTIYF. Together with reference TRBV15 and TRBJ1-3, the CDR3 gives the full variable domain: DAMVIQNPRYQVTQFGKPVTLSCSQTLNHNVMYWYQQKSSQAPKLLFHYYDKDFNNEADTPDNFQSRRPNTSFCFLDIRSPGLGDTAMYLCATSRDRTTSGNTIYFGEGSWLTVV.

The chain employs TRBV30 and TRBJ2-5, with 9 bases identical to TRBD2. The J call may be in error: the DNA end matches TRBJ2-7 better. Germline assignment: CDR1 GTSNPN and CDR2 SVGIG (reference sequence). CDR3 length: 14 amino acids. CDR3 residues: CACHQRGASYEQYF. The CDR3 DNA reads TGTGCCTGCCACCAGCGGGGGGCGTCCTACGAGCAGTACTTC.

V gene TRBV28 combines with J gene TRBJ1-2; D may be TRBD1 (6 bases). Germline V lookup: CDR1 MDHEN, CDR2 SYDVKM. Trimming took off 5 bases at V and 4 bases at J, with 17 bases between the two ends. CDR3 length: 15 amino acids. The CDR3 region has the DNA TGTGCCAGCAGTGGCGTCGGACAGATCGTCTATGGCTACACCTTC. It translates to CASSGVGQIVYGYTF.

The chain links TRBV6-6 to TRBJ2-3; tentative D call: TRBD1 (7 bases). Germline V gives CDR1 MNHNY, CDR2 SVGAGI (reference sequence). V shed 6 bases and J shed 4 bases, with 20 bases lying between them. The CDR3 loop spans 16 amino acids. The CDR3 DNA reads TGTGCCAGCAGCATACGTGGAGGGGGCAACCCAGATACGCAGTATTTT. The encoded protein is CASSIRGGGNPDTQYF.

The V and J genes are TRBV18 and TRBJ2-5; D is possibly TRBD2 (6 bases). This CDR3 spans 15 amino acids. V was shortened by 2 bases and J by 5 bases, with 15 bases between the two germline ends. Germline V lookup: CDR1 KGHSH, CDR2 LQKENI. The CDR3 here is CASSPGVGSAETQYF. The DNA for the CDR3 is TGTGCCAGCTCACCAGGGGTCGGGAGTGCGGAGACCCAGTACTTC.

The chain recombines TRBV30 with TRBJ1-6, with 8 nucleotides matching TRBD1. The germline CDR1 and CDR2 sequences are GTSNPN and SVGIG (reference sequence). V lost 3 bases, J lost 0 bases, and 4 bases stayed unmatched. This CDR3 is built from 16 residues. CDR3 sequence reads: CAWSRDRSSYNSPLHF. The DNA for the CDR3 is TGTGCCTGGAGCCGGGACAGGAGCTCCTATAATTCACCCCTCCACTTT.

The genes are TRBV16 and TRBJ2-7, with 8 bases that match TRBD2. V gave up 0 bases and J gave up 2 bases; unmatched junction bases: 3. The CDR3 has 15 amino acids. Per germline, CDR1 KGHSY and CDR2 FQNENV. The CDR3 protein is CASSQSTAGAYEQYF. CDR3 DNA sequence: TGTGCCAGCAGCCAATCAACAGCGGGAGCCTACGAGCAGTACTTC.

Worth noting for this clone: The sample carries other DNA sequences with the same CDR3. The chain combines TRBV5-1 with TRBJ1-3; no clear D. CDR3 length equals 15 residues. V dropped 0 bases and J dropped 0 bases, with 7 bases sitting between them. CDR1 and CDR2 (germline): SGHRS, YFSETQ. The CDR3 here is CASSLVSSSGNTIYF. CDR3 nucleotides: TGCGCCAGCAGCTTGGTATCCAGCTCTGGAAACACCATATATTTT. The full variable domain, its missing parts supplied by reference TRBV5-1 and TRBJ1-3, is KAGVTQTPRYLIKTRGQQVTLSCSPISGHRSVSWYQQTPGQGLQFLFEYFSETQRNKGNFPGRFSGRQFSNSRSEMNVSTLELGDSALYLCASSLVSSSGNTIYFGEGSWLTVV.

The chain carries TRBV7-9 and TRBJ1-2; perhaps TRBD1 as D (5 bases). The CDR3 length is 14 residues. V was cut by 4 bases and J by 5 bases, with 14 bases left in between. CDR1 is SEHNR, CDR2 FQNEAQ, per germline (reference sequence). CDR3 region: CASSSPGTWYGYTF. The CDR3, as DNA: TGTGCCAGCAGCTCTCCGGGGACCTGGTATGGCTACACCTTC.

This clone has more than one count but fewer than ten. The chain links TRBV10-3 to TRBJ2-3, with a weak D call TRBD1 (5 bases). Per the germline V gene, CDR1 is ENHRY and CDR2 is SYGVKD. V gave up 3 bases and J gave up 4 bases, with 5 bases separating them. The CDR3 sequence is 12 residues long. The DNA for the CDR3 is TGTGCCATCAGTGAAGGGGCAGATACGCAGTATTTT. It codes for CAISEGADTQYF.

V is TRBV6-5 and J is TRBJ2-7; 10 bases align to TRBD2. With 5 bases clipped from V and 2 bases from J, the junction kept 3 bases outside the gene matches. This CDR3 spans 14 amino acids. The germline CDR1 and CDR2 sequences are MNHEY and SVGAGI. The CDR3 DNA follows: TGTGCCAGCAGTCCTAGCGGGGGCACCTACGAGCAGTACTTC. It translates to CASSPSGGTYEQYF.

The chain couples TRBV25-1 to TRBJ1-2, with no clear D. V lost 3 bases to trimming and J lost 8 bases, with 16 bases between them. The CDR3 is made up of 14 amino acids. The germline V gene has CDR1 MGHDK and CDR2 SYGVNS. For the CDR3, the DNA is TGTGCCAGCAGTGAGCTGTCCCTAACCGAGGGCTACACCTTC. Its protein is CASSELSLTEGYTF.

V and J are TRBV28 and TRBJ2-5; D perhaps matches TRBD1 (7 bases). Trimming shortened V by 8 bases and J by 14 bases, and 18 bases separated the two germline ends. The germline gives CDR1 MDHEN, CDR2 SYDVKM. The CDR3 has 11 amino acids. The CDR3 region has the DNA TGTGCCAGCCAACAGGGGACTCCCCTATACTTC. It yields the protein CASQQGTPLYF.

To note about this clone: The identical CDR3 is also encoded by other nucleotide sequences in the sample. The CDR3 bases are TGTGCCAGCTCACCACCGGCGGACTCTGGAAACACCATATATTTT. It yields the protein CASSPPADSGNTIYF. This chain uses TRBV18 with TRBJ1-3, with unresolved D. V was shortened by 0 bases and J by 0 bases, with 6 bases between the two germline ends. The germline gives CDR1 KGHSH, CDR2 LQKENI. This CDR3 has 15 amino acids.

In the case of this clone: Other DNA sequences of this sample code for an identical CDR3. The chain joins TRBV18 to TRBJ2-7, with D uncertain. CDR3 size: 12 residues. Germline V gene data show CDR1 as KGHSH and CDR2 as LQKENI. Trimming pared 2 bases from V and 6 bases from J, leaving 8 bases between. CDR3 sequence reads: CASSPGVSEQYF. The CDR3 DNA follows: TGTGCCAGCTCACCAGGGGTTAGCGAGCAGTACTTC.

The chain has TRBV11-2 and TRBJ2-2, with D uncertain. The germline CDR1 and CDR2 sequences are SGHAT and FQNNGV. This CDR3 region has 15 residues. The V end was cut by 0 bases, the J end by 2 bases, with 7 bases between. CDR3 loop: CASSLEFINTGELFF. In DNA form, the CDR3 reads TGTGCCAGCAGCTTAGAGTTTATAAACACCGGGGAGCTGTTTTTT.

The rearrangement uses TRBV6-6 and TRBJ2-3; D might be TRBD1 or TRBD2, each matching 5 bases. This CDR3 has 13 amino acids. Germline values: CDR1 MNHNY, CDR2 SVGAGI (reference sequence). V lost 4 bases and J lost 9, with 14 bases in between. Written as DNA, the CDR3 is TGTGCCAGCAGTTTGTCCGGGGACGCGACGCAGTATTTT. Protein: CASSLSGDATQYF.

This clone came up a few times. Germline and junction disagree at one end, which may indicate a read error. The rearrangement joins TRBV7-7 to TRBJ2-3, with TRBD2 matching 7 bases. Germline CDR1 is SSHAT and CDR2 is FNYEAQ (reference sequence). The CDR3 runs to 16 residues. The CDR3 loop is CASSSGLVWGTDTQYF. CDR3 coding DNA: TGTGCTAGCAGCTCAGGACTAGTGTGGGGCACAGATACGCAGTATTTT.

The chain has TRBV19 and TRBJ2-2, with 15 bases that match TRBD2. The CDR3 is made up of 16 amino acids. Germline values: CDR1 LNHDA, CDR2 SQIVND (reference sequence). The junction had 1 base not matched to a gene; V was cut back by 6 bases and J by 2 bases. CDR3 nucleotide sequence: TGTGCCAGTAGGGGACTAGCGGGAGGTAACACCGGGGAGCTGTTTTTT. Translating gives CASRGLAGGNTGELFF.

The chain couples TRBV11-2 to TRBJ1-4; 7 bases align to TRBD1. The V gene end was trimmed by 5 bases and the J gene end by 7 bases; junction bases not matched to a gene: 10. Per the germline V gene, CDR1 is SGHAT and CDR2 is FQNNGV. The length of the CDR3 is 15 residues. The CDR3 nucleotides are TGTGCCAGCAGCCTCTCCGGGACAGCGGGTGAAAAACTGTTTTTT. Its protein is CASSLSGTAGEKLFF.